This entry lists 5 T cell receptor beta chains sequenced from one sample in a study of cytomegalovirus exposure and HLA in healthy donors. It was with 60 Vbeta and 13 Jbeta primers that the PCR ran. Produced via immunoSEQ multiplex PCR; TCRdb's table is partial and in-frame only. The table records 130,000 to 150,000 clones, roughly three quarters of them present only once. Source material: PBMCs. The receptors shown here come from a woman aged 50 to 60 in good health and CMV-seronegative.

In this sample, this clone turned up a few times. The chain joins TRBV29-1 to TRBJ1-1; D unresolved. Trimming removed 5 bases at V and 1 base at J, with 8 bases between. The germline CDR1 and CDR2 sequences are SQVTM and ANQGSEA. The CDR3 has 12 residues. CDR3 amino acids: CSVSPTNTEAFF. The CDR3 DNA follows: TGCAGCGTTTCCCCTACGAACACTGAAGCTTTCTTT. Full variable domain (rest looked up from reference TRBV29-1 and TRBJ1-1): SAVISQKPSRDICQRGTSLTIQCQVDSQVTMMFWYRQQPGQSLTLIATANQGSEATYESGFVIDKFPISRPNLTFSTLTVSNMSPEDSSIYLCSVSPTNTEAFFGQGTRLTVV.

This clone came up a few times. The junction and the germline gene differ at one end; a read error may be behind it. The J gene is TRBJ2-7, the V gene TRBV5-4; TRBD1 might be the D (6 bases). The CDR3 consists of 14 residues. CDR1 SGHNT and CDR2 YYREEE come from the germline V gene (reference sequence). CDR3 residues: CVSSLAQGIGEQYF. The CDR3 nucleotides read TGTGTCAGCAGCTTGGCACAGGGCATAGGGGAGCAGTACTTC.

Worth noting for this clone: The junction differs from germline at one of its ends, possibly a read error. Other DNA sequences in this sample translate to the same CDR3. V gene TRBV2 combines with J gene TRBJ1-1; 8 bases line up with TRBD1. Per the germline V gene, CDR1 is SNHLY and CDR2 is FYNNEI. The CDR3 has 15 residues. CDR3: CASSGTGQDGTEAFF. DNA of the CDR3: TGTGCCAGCAGCGGTACGGGACAGGACGGGACTGAAGCTTTTTTT.

The J gene is TRBJ1-3, the V gene TRBV7-9; D is perhaps TRBD1 (5 bases). The germline V gene encodes CDR1 SEHNR and CDR2 FQNEAQ (reference sequence). V was trimmed by 5 bases and J by 13 bases, leaving 15 bases between them. CDR3 length: 12 amino acids. The CDR3: CASSEQGTQIYF. DNA of the CDR3: TGTGCCAGCAGCGAACAAGGGACTCAGATATATTTT. The full variable domain, rest sourced from reference TRBV7-9 and TRBJ1-3, is DTGVSQNPRHKITKRGQNVTFRCDPISEHNRLYWYRQTLGQGPEFLTYFQNEAQLEKSRLLSDRFSAERPKGSFSTLEIQRTEQGDSAMYLCASSEQGTQIYFGEGSWLTVV.

The J gene is TRBJ1-5, the V gene TRBV7-6; a weak D match, TRBD1 (5 bases). The germline V gene has CDR1 SGHVS and CDR2 FNYEAQ. Trimming removed 3 bases from V and 9 bases from J, with 12 bases in between. This CDR3 region has 13 residues. The CDR3: CASSLGGDRPQHF. The DNA of the CDR3 is TGTGCCAGCAGCTTGGGGGGGGATCGGCCCCAGCATTTT.